Listed here is a single TCR beta chain. The entry originates in a study of early T cells in non-severe SARS-CoV-2 infection. V shed 7 bases, J shed 4 bases, and the junction held 10 bases outside the gene matches. Germline V gene sequence: CDR1 SQVTM, CDR2 ANQGSEA. CDR3 length: 15 residues. TCRdb passed the 5' RACE reads through MiXCR, listing each CDR3 protein once. The sample holds 65,000 to 85,000 distinct CDR3 sequences, about a sixth seen once. The TCR comes from an adult who was a healthcare worker with PCR-confirmed SARS-CoV-2 infection or an uninfected control (not recorded which). The sequenced material came from whole blood. The rearrangement links TRBV29-1 to TRBJ1-6, with TRBD1 matching over 7 bases. The CDR3, as DNA: TGCAGCGCTTTGACAGGGTTGGTGTATAATTCACCCCTCCACTTT. Protein: CSALTGLVYNSPLHF.